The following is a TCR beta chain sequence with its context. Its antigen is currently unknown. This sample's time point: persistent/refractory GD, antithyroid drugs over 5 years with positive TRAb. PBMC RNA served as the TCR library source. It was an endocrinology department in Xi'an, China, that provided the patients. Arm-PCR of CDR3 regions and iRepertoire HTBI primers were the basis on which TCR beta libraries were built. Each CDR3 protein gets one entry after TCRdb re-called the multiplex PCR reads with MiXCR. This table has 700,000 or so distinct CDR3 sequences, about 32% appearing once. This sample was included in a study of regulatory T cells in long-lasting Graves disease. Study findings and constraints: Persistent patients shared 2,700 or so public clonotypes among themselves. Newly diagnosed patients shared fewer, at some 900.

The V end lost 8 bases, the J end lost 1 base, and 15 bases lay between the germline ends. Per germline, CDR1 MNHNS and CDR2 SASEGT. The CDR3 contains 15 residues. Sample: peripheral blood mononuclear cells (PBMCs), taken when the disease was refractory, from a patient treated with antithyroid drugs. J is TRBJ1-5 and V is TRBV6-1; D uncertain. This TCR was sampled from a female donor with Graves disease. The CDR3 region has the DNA TGTGCCAGCCGGGAAGGAGTGGCGAGCAATCAGCCCCAGCATTTT. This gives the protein CASREGVASNQPQHF.